Shown below are 13 T cell receptor beta chains from a single sample sequenced in a study of blood T cell repertoires in COVID-19. Libraries were prepared by immunoSEQ multiplex PCR; TCRdb keeps only in-frame clonotypes and omits some of them. The sample includes under 250,000 clones, roughly 84% of them seen just once. The sequenced sample consisted of peripheral blood. The receptors here all came from a man over 45 with active or convalescent COVID-19.

The chain is built from TRBV3-1 (or the pseudogene TRBV3-2) and TRBJ2-7; TRBD1 is a possible D gene (5 bases). V lost 7 bases and J lost 1, with 11 bases in between. In germline, CDR1 is LGHDT, CDR2 YNNKEL (reference sequence). The CDR3 sequence is 13 residues long. CDR3 sequence: CASTLKGSYEQYF. The DNA for the CDR3 is TGTGCCAGCACCCTAAAGGGGTCCTACGAGCAGTACTTC.

The V gene is TRBV7-2, the J gene TRBJ1-1, with 12 bases identical to TRBD1. This CDR3 region has 18 residues. Per the germline V gene, CDR1 is SGHTA and CDR2 is FQGNSA. Trimming removed 3 bases from V and 2 bases from J; junction bases left unmatched: 10. The CDR3 coding sequence is TGTGCCAGCAGCTTCGGGGGGACAGGGGGCATCAGAAACACTGAAGCTTTCTTT. It encodes CASSFGGTGGIRNTEAFF.

CDR3 nucleotide sequence: TGTGCCAGCTCTACAGGACAGGGGGCGCGGGGAGCTTTCTTT. This sequence encodes CASSTGQGARGAFF. The chain uses TRBV5-4 and TRBJ1-1, with 11 bases identical to TRBD1. From germline, CDR1 is SGHNT and CDR2 YYREEE (reference sequence). The CDR3 has 14 amino acids. V shed 7 bases, J shed 10 bases, and the junction held 12 bases outside the gene matches.

The rearrangement joins TRBV11-3 to TRBJ2-2, with 9 positions matching TRBD2. CDR1 is SGHNT and CDR2 is YENEEA in the germline V gene. The V gene end was trimmed by 3 bases and the J gene end by 6 bases; junction bases not matched to a gene: 2. The CDR3 loop spans 14 amino acids. The CDR3 is CASSLLAGSGELFF. Written as DNA, the CDR3 is TGTGCCAGCAGCTTGCTAGCGGGGTCCGGGGAGCTGTTTTTT. Based on the CDR3 plus reference TRBV11-3 and TRBJ2-2, the full variable domain is EAGVVQSPRYKIIEKKQPVAFWCNPISGHNTLYWYLQNLGQGPELLIRYENEEAVDDSQLPKDRFSAERLKGVDSTLKIQPAELGDSAVYLCASSLLAGSGELFFGEGSRLTVL.

The rearrangement links TRBV6-2 or TRBV6-3 to TRBJ2-2; D perhaps matches TRBD1 (6 bases). Germline V lookup: CDR1 MNHEY, CDR2 SVGEGT. V was cut by 6 bases and J by 7 bases, with 15 bases left in between. The CDR3 consists of 14 residues. Here the CDR3 DNA reads TGTGCCAGCAGCCGCTTACAGGGTATCGGGGAGCTGTTTTTT. It codes for CASSRLQGIGELFF.

The chain recombines TRBV5-1 with TRBJ2-4, with 10 positions matching TRBD1. V was clipped by 4 bases and J by 8 bases; unmatched bases: 6. Looked up from germline, CDR1 is SGHRS and CDR2 is YFSETQ. There are 14 residues in the CDR3. CDR3 coding DNA: TGCGCCAGCAGCAAGGGACAGGGGACGGACATTCAGTACTTC. It codes for CASSKGQGTDIQYF.

The V call is TRBV3-1 (or the pseudogene TRBV3-2), the J call TRBJ1-5; tentatively, D is TRBD1 (6 bases). The CDR3 has 14 residues. Trimming stripped 4 bases from V and 4 bases from J, with 11 bases between. CDR1 is LGHDT and CDR2 is YNNKEL in the germline V gene (reference sequence). The CDR3 is CASSRGGANQPQHF. As DNA, the CDR3 is TGTGCCAGCAGCCGCGGGGGGGCTAATCAGCCCCAGCATTTT.

This clone was observed a few times. This chain uses TRBV5-8 with TRBJ1-4; D perhaps matches TRBD1 (5 bases). Trimming removed 3 bases from V and 7 bases from J, with 22 bases in between. CDR1 is SGHTS, CDR2 YDEGEE, per germline. There are 17 residues in the CDR3. CDR3 nucleotides: TGTGCCAGCAGCTATCTCTTGACCAGGGATATAAGTGAAAAACTGTTTTTT. Translated, it gives CASSYLLTRDISEKLFF.

V is TRBV6-6 and J is TRBJ1-5; D is uncertain. CDR3 length: 13 amino acids. The germline V gene encodes CDR1 MNHNY and CDR2 SVGAGI (reference sequence). The V and J ends lost 5 bases and 7 bases respectively, with 12 bases between them. CDR3 bases: TGTGCCAGCAGTCCAGGATCATACCAGCCCCAGCATTTT. This sequence encodes CASSPGSYQPQHF.

The V and J genes are TRBV5-1 and TRBJ2-3; D might be TRBD2 (6 bases). Germline CDR1 and CDR2: SGHRS and YFSETQ. This CDR3 is built from 15 residues. V was trimmed by 0 bases and J by 2 bases, leaving 10 bases between them. CDR3 loop: CASSLGGAYTDTQYF. CDR3 DNA sequence: TGCGCCAGCAGCTTGGGCGGGGCATACACAGATACGCAGTATTTT.

CDR3 protein: CAWSALTGGNSPLHF. The DNA of the CDR3 is TGTGCCTGGAGTGCCCTGACAGGTGGTAATTCACCCCTCCACTTT. This chain links TRBV30 with TRBJ1-6, with D possibly being TRBD1 (6 bases). The V gene's germline CDR1 is GTSNPN and CDR2 SVGIG (reference sequence). The CDR3 has 15 amino acids. The V gene lost 1 base and the J gene lost 6 bases, with 13 bases spanning the gap.

The chain carries TRBV4-1 and TRBJ2-7; 11 bases match TRBD2. V shed 4 bases and J 1 base; nucleotides not matched to a gene: 9. This CDR3 is 17 amino acids long. The V gene's germline CDR1 is MGHRA and CDR2 YSYEKL. The CDR3 DNA follows: TGCGCCAGCAGCCCGGGGCTAGCGGGGGGCCTATCCTACGAGCAGTACTTC. Translated: CASSPGLAGGLSYEQYF.

This clone appeared a few times. V usage is TRBV7-2 and J usage is TRBJ2-1, with D maybe TRBD2 (6 bases). This CDR3 comprises 14 residues. V shed 3 bases and J shed 6 bases, with 12 bases lying between them. Germline CDR1 SGHTA, CDR2 FQGNSA. The CDR3 sequence is CASSFGGAGNEQFF. CDR3 nucleotide sequence: TGTGCCAGCAGCTTTGGAGGGGCAGGCAATGAGCAGTTCTTC.